The entry below describes one T cell receptor (beta chain). These data originate in a study of blood T cell repertoires in COVID-19. For the study at large: The analysed material was cDNA or gDNA that came from T cells, B-cell-depleted T cells, or PBMCs.

The table came from immunoSEQ multiplex PCR; TCRdb's copy has only in-frame clones and leaves some out. This sample has 200,000 to 250,000 clones; around four fifths occur once, and the top ten carry 15% to 20%. The CDR3 is 15 residues long. Germline V gene lookup returns CDR1 SQVTM and CDR2 ANQGSEA. V lost 3 bases, J lost 4 bases, and 7 bases stayed unmatched. The sequencing input was peripheral blood. The receptor was isolated from a woman of 80 years or more with active or convalescent COVID-19. V usage is TRBV29-1 and J usage is TRBJ1-4, with TRBD1 matching 8 bases. The CDR3 coding sequence is TGCAGCGTTGACTCAGGACAGGGTGGTAATGAAAAACTGTTTTTT. Protein sequence: CSVDSGQGGNEKLFF.